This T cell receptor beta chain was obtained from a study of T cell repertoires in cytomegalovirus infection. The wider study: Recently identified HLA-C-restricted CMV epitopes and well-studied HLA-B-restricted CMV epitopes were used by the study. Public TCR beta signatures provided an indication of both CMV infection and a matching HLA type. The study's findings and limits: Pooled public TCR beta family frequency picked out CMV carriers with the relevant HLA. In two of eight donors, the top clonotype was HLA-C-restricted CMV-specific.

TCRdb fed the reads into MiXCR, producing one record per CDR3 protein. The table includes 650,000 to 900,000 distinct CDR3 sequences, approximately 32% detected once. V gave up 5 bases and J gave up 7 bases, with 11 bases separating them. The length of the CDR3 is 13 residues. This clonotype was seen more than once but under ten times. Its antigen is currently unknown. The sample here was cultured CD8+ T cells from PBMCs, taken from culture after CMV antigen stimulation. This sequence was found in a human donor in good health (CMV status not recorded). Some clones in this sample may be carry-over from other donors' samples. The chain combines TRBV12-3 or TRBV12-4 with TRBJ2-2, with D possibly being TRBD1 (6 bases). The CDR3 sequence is CASSQGGHGELFF. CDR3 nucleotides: TGTGCCAGCAGTCAAGGGGGTCACGGGGAGCTGTTTTTT.